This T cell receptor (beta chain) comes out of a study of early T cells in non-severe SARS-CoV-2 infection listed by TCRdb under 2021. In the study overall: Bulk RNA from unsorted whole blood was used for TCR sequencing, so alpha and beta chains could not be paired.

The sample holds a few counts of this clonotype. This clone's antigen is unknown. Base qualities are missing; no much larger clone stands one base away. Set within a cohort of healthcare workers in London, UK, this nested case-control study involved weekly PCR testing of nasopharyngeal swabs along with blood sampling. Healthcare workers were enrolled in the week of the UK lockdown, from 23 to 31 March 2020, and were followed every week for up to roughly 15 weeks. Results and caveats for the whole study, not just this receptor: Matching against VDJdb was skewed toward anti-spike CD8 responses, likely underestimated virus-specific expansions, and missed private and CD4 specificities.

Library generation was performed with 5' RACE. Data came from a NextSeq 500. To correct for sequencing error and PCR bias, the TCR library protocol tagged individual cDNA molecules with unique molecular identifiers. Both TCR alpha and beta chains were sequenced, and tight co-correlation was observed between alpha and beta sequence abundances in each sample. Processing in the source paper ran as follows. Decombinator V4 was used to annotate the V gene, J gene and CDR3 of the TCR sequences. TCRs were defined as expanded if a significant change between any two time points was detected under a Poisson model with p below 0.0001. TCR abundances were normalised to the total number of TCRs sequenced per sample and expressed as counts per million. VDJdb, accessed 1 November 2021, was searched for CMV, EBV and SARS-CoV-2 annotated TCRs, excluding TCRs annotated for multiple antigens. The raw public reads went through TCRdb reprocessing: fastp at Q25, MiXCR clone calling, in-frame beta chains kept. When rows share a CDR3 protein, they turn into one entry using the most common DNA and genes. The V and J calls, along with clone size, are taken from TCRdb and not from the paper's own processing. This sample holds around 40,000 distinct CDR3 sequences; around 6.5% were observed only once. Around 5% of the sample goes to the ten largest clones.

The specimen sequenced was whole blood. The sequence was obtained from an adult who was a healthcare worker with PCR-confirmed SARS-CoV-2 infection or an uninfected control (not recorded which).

The CDR3 protein sequence reads: CASSEGQGAWYEQYF. The sequenced DNA: TGCGCCAGCAGTGAAGGACAGGGGGCATGGTACGAGCAGTACTTC. The receptor chain draws on TRBV10-1 and TRBJ2-7, and 11 junction bases match TRBD1. The CDR3 sequence holds 15 residues, the cysteine and phenylalanine included. CDR3 DNA is the only sequence kept; it has 45 bases, read in frame from the first base. In the germline V gene (reference sequence), CDR1 corresponds to WNHNN and CDR2 to SYGVQD. Germline trimming amounts to 3 bases on V and 4 bases on J, with 5 as the count of junction bases outside the gene matches.